The sequence of this T cell receptor (beta chain) was determined in a study of tumor-infiltrating lymphocytes in primary liver carcinoma. Unsorted whole blood supplied the blood RNA, and germline DNA was isolated too. The template, roughly 550 ng total RNA, yielded TCR beta cDNA made with a constant-region primer. Three nested multiplex PCR rounds, a slightly modified ARM-PCR method, built the TCR beta libraries. TCRdb redid the calling of the multiplex PCR reads with MiXCR, one entry per CDR3 protein. The sample contains about 180,000 distinct CDR3 sequences, 50% to 75% of which appear only once. Material for sequencing was peripheral blood. This clonotype was obtained from a man between 40 and 49 years old with primary liver carcinoma and hepatitis B virus infection.

The CDR3 region has the DNA TGTGCCAGCAGTGAAGGACAGGGGGTGTACGAGCAGTACTTC. This codes for CASSEGQGVYEQYF. This chain links TRBV6-1 with TRBJ2-7; 9 bases line up with TRBD1. In germline, CDR1 is MNHNS, CDR2 SASEGT. J was trimmed by 4 bases and V by 1 base; bases with no gene match: 2. The CDR3 totals 14 residues.